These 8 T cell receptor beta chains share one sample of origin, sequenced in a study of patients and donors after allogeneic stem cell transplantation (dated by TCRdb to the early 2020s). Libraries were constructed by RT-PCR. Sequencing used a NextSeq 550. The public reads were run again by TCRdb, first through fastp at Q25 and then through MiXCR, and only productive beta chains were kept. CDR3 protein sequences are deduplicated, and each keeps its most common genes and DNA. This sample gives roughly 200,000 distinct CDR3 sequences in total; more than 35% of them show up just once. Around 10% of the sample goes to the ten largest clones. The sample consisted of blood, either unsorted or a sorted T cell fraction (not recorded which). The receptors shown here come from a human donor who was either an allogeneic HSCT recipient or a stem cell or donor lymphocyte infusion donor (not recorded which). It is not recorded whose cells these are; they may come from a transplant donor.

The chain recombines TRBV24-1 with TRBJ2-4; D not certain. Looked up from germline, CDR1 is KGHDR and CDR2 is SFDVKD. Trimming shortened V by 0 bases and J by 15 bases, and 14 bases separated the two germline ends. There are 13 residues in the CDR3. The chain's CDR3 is CATSDLTGPGRYF. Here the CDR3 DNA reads TGTGCCACCAGTGATTTGACGGGCCCCGGTCGGTACTTC.

CDR3: CASSFDHRDGGGFNQPQHF. The CDR3 DNA reads TGCGCCAGCAGCTTCGATCACCGGGACGGCGGTGGATTTAATCAGCCCCAGCATTTT. The chain links TRBV5-1 to TRBJ1-5; a weak D match, TRBD1 (5 bases). The CDR3 spans 19 residues. CDR1 is SGHRS, CDR2 YFSETQ, per germline. The V gene lost 2 bases and the J gene lost 4 bases, with 25 bases spanning the gap. Drawing the rest from reference TRBV5-1 and TRBJ1-5, the complete variable domain is KAGVTQTPRYLIKTRGQQVTLSCSPISGHRSVSWYQQTPGQGLQFLFEYFSETQRNKGNFPGRFSGRQFSNSRSEMNVSTLELGDSALYLCASSFDHRDGGGFNQPQHFGDGTRLSIL.

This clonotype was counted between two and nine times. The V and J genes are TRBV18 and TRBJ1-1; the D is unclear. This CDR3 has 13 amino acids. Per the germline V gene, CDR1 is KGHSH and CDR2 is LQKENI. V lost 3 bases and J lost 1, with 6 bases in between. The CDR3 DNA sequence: TGTGCCAGCTCACCGAACGGGAACACTGAAGCTTTCTTT. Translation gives CASSPNGNTEAFF.

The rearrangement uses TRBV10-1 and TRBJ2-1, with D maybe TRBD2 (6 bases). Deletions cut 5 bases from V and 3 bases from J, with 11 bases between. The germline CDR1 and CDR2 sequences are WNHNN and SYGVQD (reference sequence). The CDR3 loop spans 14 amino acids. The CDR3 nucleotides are TGCGCCAGCAGTTCGAGGAGGGGCTACAATGAGCAGTTCTTC. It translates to CASSSRRGYNEQFF.

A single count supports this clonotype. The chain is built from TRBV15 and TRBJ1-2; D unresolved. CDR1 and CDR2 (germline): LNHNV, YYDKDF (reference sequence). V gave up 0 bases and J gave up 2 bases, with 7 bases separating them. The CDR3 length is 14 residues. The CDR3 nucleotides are TGTGCCACCAGCAGAGACCGGCAGAACTATGGCTACACCTTC. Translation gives CATSRDRQNYGYTF.

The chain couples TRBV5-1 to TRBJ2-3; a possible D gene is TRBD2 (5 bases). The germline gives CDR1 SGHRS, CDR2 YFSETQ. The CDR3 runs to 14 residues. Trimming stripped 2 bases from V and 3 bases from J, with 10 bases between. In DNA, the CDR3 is TGCGCCAGCAGCTTCCGGACGGGGACAGATACGCAGTATTTT. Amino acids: CASSFRTGTDTQYF.

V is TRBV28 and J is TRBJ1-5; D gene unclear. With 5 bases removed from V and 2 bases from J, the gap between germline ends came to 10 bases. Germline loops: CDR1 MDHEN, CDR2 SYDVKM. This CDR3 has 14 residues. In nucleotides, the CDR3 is TGTGCCAGCAGTCGACTTGGACGCAATCAGCCCCAGCATTTT. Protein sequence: CASSRLGRNQPQHF.

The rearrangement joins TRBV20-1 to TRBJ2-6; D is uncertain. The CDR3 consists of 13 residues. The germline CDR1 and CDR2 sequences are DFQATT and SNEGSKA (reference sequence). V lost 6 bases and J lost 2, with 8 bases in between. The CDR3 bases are TGCAGTGCGCCTCCTACTGGGGCCAACGTCCTGACTTTC. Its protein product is CSAPPTGANVLTF.